A selection of T cell receptor beta chains follows, all from one sample in a study of blood T cell repertoires in COVID-19. Produced via immunoSEQ multiplex PCR; TCRdb's table is partial and in-frame only. The data contain 200,000 to 300,000 clones, about 90% of them seen just once; the ten biggest clones take up over 3%. The sequenced sample was peripheral blood. These receptors all stem from a young woman who had recovered from COVID-19. Each CDR3 is given with its conserved first and last residue. The order of the fields is CDR3 protein, CDR3 DNA, clone size, V gene, J gene, D gene. D genes are given only for firm matches. For some rows the clone size is stated as once, few or many, or as a class when expanded; others skip it.

cdr3_aa: CASSPRGYEQYF; cdr3_nt: TGTGCCAGCAGCCCCAGGGGCTACGAGCAGTACTTC; clone_size: -; v_call: TRBV5-6; j_call: TRBJ2-7; d_call: -
cdr3_aa: CASSLSFAREQFF; cdr3_nt: TGTGCCAGCAGCTTAAGCTTCGCTCGGGAGCAGTTCTTC; clone_size: once; v_call: TRBV11-3; j_call: TRBJ2-1; d_call: -
cdr3_aa: CASSERGNPDGQYF; cdr3_nt: TGTGCCAGTAGTGAGCGGGGGAACCCTGATGGGCAGTATTTT; clone_size: -; v_call: TRBV19; j_call: TRBJ2-3; d_call: TRBD2
cdr3_aa: CASSLGQGGPGNTIYF; cdr3_nt: TGTGCCAGCAGCTTGGGACAGGGCGGGCCTGGAAACACCATATATTTT; clone_size: -; v_call: TRBV7-9; j_call: TRBJ1-3; d_call: TRBD1
cdr3_aa: CASSPFAIRGNTEAFF; cdr3_nt: TGTGCCAGCAGCCCCTTCGCCATCAGGGGGAACACTGAAGCTTTCTTT; clone_size: -; v_call: TRBV7-7; j_call: TRBJ1-1; d_call: -
cdr3_aa: CASSGFDRDYGYTF; cdr3_nt: TGTGCCAGCAGCGGCTTCGACAGGGACTATGGCTACACCTTC; clone_size: -; v_call: TRBV7-9; j_call: TRBJ1-2; d_call: TRBD1
cdr3_aa: CASSSGLAGGPYEQYF; cdr3_nt: TGTGCCAGCAGCTCCGGACTAGCGGGGGGGCCCTACGAGCAGTACTTC; clone_size: -; v_call: TRBV5-4; j_call: TRBJ2-7; d_call: TRBD2
cdr3_aa: CASSMGSGEFAYNEQFF; cdr3_nt: TGTGCCAGTAGTATGGGGTCAGGGGAGTTCGCCTACAATGAGCAGTTCTTC; clone_size: -; v_call: TRBV19; j_call: TRBJ2-1; d_call: -
cdr3_aa: CASSEEGGLFYEQFF; cdr3_nt: TGTGCCAGCAGTGAAGAGGGGGGGCTTTTCTATGAGCAGTTCTTC; clone_size: -; v_call: TRBV2; j_call: TRBJ2-1; d_call: -
cdr3_aa: CASSYTTGGPNYGYTF; cdr3_nt: TGTGCCAGCAGTTACACGACAGGGGGCCCTAACTATGGCTACACCTTC; clone_size: -; v_call: TRBV6-5; j_call: TRBJ1-2; d_call: TRBD1
cdr3_aa: CASSYVTVGAGELFF; cdr3_nt: TGTGCCAGCAGTTACGTCACGGTTGGGGCTGGGGAGCTGTTTTTT; clone_size: -; v_call: TRBV6-5; j_call: TRBJ2-2; d_call: -
cdr3_aa: CASSLDPTDTQYF; cdr3_nt: TGTGCCAGCAGCTTGGATCCGACTGATACGCAGTATTTT; clone_size: once; v_call: TRBV5-4; j_call: TRBJ2-3; d_call: -
cdr3_aa: CASSPGPDSPLHF; cdr3_nt: TGTGCCAGCAGTCCAGGGCCCGATTCACCCCTCCACTTT; clone_size: -; v_call: TRBV9; j_call: TRBJ1-6; d_call: -
cdr3_aa: CASMGRGINNEQFF; cdr3_nt: TGTGCCAGCATGGGCAGGGGTATCAACAATGAGCAGTTCTTC; clone_size: once; v_call: TRBV3-1/TRBV3-2; j_call: TRBJ2-1; d_call: -
cdr3_aa: CASSERRDNTGELFF; cdr3_nt: TGTGCCAGCAGTGAGAGGAGGGATAACACCGGGGAGCTGTTTTTT; clone_size: -; v_call: TRBV6-1; j_call: TRBJ2-2; d_call: -
cdr3_aa: CATSSGQFGPFF; cdr3_nt: TGTGCCACCAGCAGTGGACAGTTCGGGCCTTTCTTT; clone_size: -; v_call: TRBV15; j_call: TRBJ1-1; d_call: -
cdr3_aa: CASSPALGGRDLYGYTF; cdr3_nt: TGTGCCAGCAGCCCAGCATTGGGAGGGCGCGATCTCTATGGCTACACCTTC; clone_size: -; v_call: TRBV13; j_call: TRBJ1-2; d_call: -
cdr3_aa: CASSAHRVAGTEAFF; cdr3_nt: TGTGCCAGTAGTGCCCACAGGGTGGCGGGCACTGAAGCTTTCTTT; clone_size: -; v_call: TRBV19; j_call: TRBJ1-1; d_call: -
cdr3_aa: CASSLFGWNTEAFF; cdr3_nt: TGTGCCAGCAGCTTGTTCGGGTGGAACACTGAAGCTTTCTTT; clone_size: -; v_call: TRBV5-6; j_call: TRBJ1-1; d_call: -
cdr3_aa: CASSQNLGAKNIQYF; cdr3_nt: TGTGCCAGCTCCCAGAATCTTGGAGCCAAAAACATTCAGTACTTC; clone_size: -; v_call: TRBV28; j_call: TRBJ2-4; d_call: -
cdr3_aa: CASSDESDYGYTF; cdr3_nt: TGTGCCAGCAGTGATGAAAGCGATTATGGCTACACCTTC; clone_size: -; v_call: TRBV2; j_call: TRBJ1-2; d_call: -
cdr3_aa: CASSRGLLRDRDRRYEQYF; cdr3_nt: TGTGCCAGCAGTAGAGGGCTCTTGCGGGACAGGGACAGGAGGTACGAGCAGTACTTC; clone_size: -; v_call: TRBV6-2/TRBV6-3; j_call: TRBJ2-7; d_call: TRBD1
cdr3_aa: CATSTANYGYTF; cdr3_nt: TGTGCCACCTCGACAGCTAACTATGGCTACACCTTC; clone_size: -; v_call: TRBV15; j_call: TRBJ1-2; d_call: -
cdr3_aa: CASRSAGEQYF; cdr3_nt: TGTGCCAGCAGGTCTGCCGGCGAGCAGTACTTC; clone_size: -; v_call: TRBV28; j_call: TRBJ2-7; d_call: -
cdr3_aa: CASGLFQTGYYEQYF; cdr3_nt: TGTGCTAGTGGTTTATTCCAGACAGGTTACTACGAGCAGTACTTC; clone_size: -; v_call: TRBV12-5; j_call: TRBJ2-7; d_call: -
cdr3_aa: CASSEFGTGVETQYF; cdr3_nt: TGTGCCAGCAGTGAATTTGGGACAGGGGTAGAGACCCAGTACTTC; clone_size: -; v_call: TRBV25-1; j_call: TRBJ2-5; d_call: TRBD1
cdr3_aa: CASSFDSLEQYF; cdr3_nt: TGTGCCAGCAGCTTTGACAGTCTCGAGCAGTACTTC; clone_size: -; v_call: TRBV5-4; j_call: TRBJ2-7; d_call: -
cdr3_aa: CASSLRPPPDPDRYSGNTIYF; cdr3_nt: TGTGCCAGCAGCTTAAGGCCCCCCCCGGATCCCGACAGGTACTCTGGAAACACCATATATTTT; clone_size: -; v_call: TRBV7-3; j_call: TRBJ1-3; d_call: -